The sequence of this T cell receptor (beta chain) was determined in a study of T cell responses to AZD1222 COVID-19 vaccine. The table came from immunoSEQ multiplex PCR; TCRdb's copy has only in-frame clones and leaves some out. The repertoire consists of 120,000 to 150,000 clones, with over 80% occurring once and the leading ten covering about 3%. Details on this clone: The antigen is undetermined.

Findings and caveats of the study: Spike-specific TCR breadth and depth were elevated following two AZD1222 doses. Donors were mostly white British, more females; clonal diversity possibly underestimated.

This CDR3 has 18 residues. Germline assignment: CDR1 SGDLS and CDR2 YYNGEE. V lost 0 bases to trimming and J lost 2 bases; unmatched junction nucleotides: 9. The sample consisted of peripheral blood, taken on day 0 of MenACWY control vaccination. The rearrangement links TRBV9 to TRBJ2-3; 10 bases align to TRBD2. This TCR came from an adult in good health. The CDR3 nucleotides read TGTGCCAGCAGCGTAGCTGGGCTAGCGGGGGACTACACAGATACGCAGTATTTT. It translates to CASSVAGLAGDYTDTQYF.